A single sample gave rise to the 18 T cell receptor beta chains below, sequenced in a study of CD8+ T cells in alopecia areata. Sequencing relied on a cDNA template that was reverse transcribed from extracted RNA. Profiling relied on immunoSEQ multiplex PCR, and the TCRdb table lists in-frame clones only, not all of them. Among 200,000 to 250,000 clones listed, 40% to 45% were seen once. The treatment: oral pan-JAK inhibitor, 5-10 mg twice daily. The material was CD4+ T cells sorted from blood, obtained around week 36, from a patient treated with tofacitinib. These receptors were obtained from a human donor with alopecia areata.

The CDR3, as DNA: TGTGCCAGCAGTGGAACCAGATTTAGGACAGATACGCAGTATTTT. It codes for CASSGTRFRTDTQYF. The chain combines TRBV25-1 with TRBJ2-3; D gene unclear. CDR1 and CDR2 (germline): MGHDK, SYGVNS. This CDR3 contains 15 residues. Trimming took 4 bases from V and 3 from J, leaving 14 bases between them.

J is TRBJ1-5 and V is TRBV6-5; no reliable D call. Germline assignment: CDR1 MNHEY and CDR2 SVGAGI. V shed 4 bases and J shed 7 bases, with 11 bases lying between them. The CDR3 spans 13 residues. CDR3 DNA: TGTGCCAGCAGTTTCGGACCGTCCCAGCCCCAGCATTTT. Translated: CASSFGPSQPQHF.

This chain connects TRBV11-2 to TRBJ2-5; TRBD1 matches 10 bases. The CDR3 consists of 17 residues. CDR1 SGHAT and CDR2 FQNNGV come from the germline V gene. V lost 4 bases and J lost 5; bases outside the gene matches: 13. The CDR3 nucleotides read TGTGCCAGCAGCTCACCCGGTCGGACAGGGGGTCGGGAGACCCAGTACTTC. Residues: CASSSPGRTGGRETQYF. Full variable domain (missing parts from reference TRBV11-2 and TRBJ2-5): EAGVAQSPRYKIIEKRQSVAFWCNPISGHATLYWYQQILGQGPKLLIQFQNNGVVDDSQLPKDRFSAERLKGVDSTLKIQPAKLEDSAVYLCASSSPGRTGGRETQYFGPGTRLLVL.

The genes are TRBV30 and TRBJ2-7, with no clear D. Trimming removed 5 bases from V and 3 bases from J, with 11 bases in between. CDR1 is GTSNPN, CDR2 SVGIG, per germline (reference sequence). There are 12 residues in the CDR3. CDR3 protein: CAWGSGFYEQYF. The CDR3 DNA follows: TGTGCCTGGGGTTCAGGATTCTACGAGCAGTACTTC.

The genes are TRBV4-3 and TRBJ2-6; D gene unclear. The CDR3 loop spans 16 amino acids. Germline loops: CDR1 LGHNA, CDR2 YSLEER. The V and J ends lost 0 bases and 4 bases respectively, with 10 bases between them. DNA of the CDR3: TGCGCCAGCAGCCAAGAAGCGTCGTTAGGGGCCAACGTCCTGACTTTC. This codes for CASSQEASLGANVLTF.

The chain couples TRBV9 to TRBJ1-4; D is possibly TRBD1 (5 bases). The germline gives CDR1 SGDLS, CDR2 YYNGEE. The CDR3 length is 15 residues. V lost 4 bases and J lost 7, with 17 bases in between. CDR3 sequence (DNA): TGTGCCAGCAGCCCAACAGGATATGGTACTGAAAAACTGTTTTTT. Its protein product is CASSPTGYGTEKLFF.

The chain links TRBV6-5 to TRBJ1-4, with D unclear. The CDR3 contains 13 residues. Trimming pared 2 bases from V and 8 bases from J, leaving 9 bases between. The germline CDR1 and CDR2 sequences are MNHEY and SVGAGI. The CDR3 DNA sequence: TGTGCCAGCAGTTACAATCCGGACGAAAAACTGTTTTTT. It translates to CASSYNPDEKLFF.

V is TRBV5-4 and J is TRBJ2-7; 8 bases align to TRBD1. The germline V gene has CDR1 SGHNT and CDR2 YYREEE (reference sequence). Trimming took 5 bases from V and 1 from J; bases not matched to a gene: 5. The CDR3 covers 14 residues. The CDR3 loop is CASRTGQDSYEQYF. For the CDR3, the DNA is TGTGCCAGCAGGACGGGACAGGATTCCTACGAGCAGTACTTC.

The chain couples TRBV29-1 to TRBJ2-3; no firm D call. Trimming took 5 bases from V and 3 from J, leaving 3 bases between them. The germline V gene encodes CDR1 SQVTM and CDR2 ANQGSEA. CDR3 size: 10 residues. The CDR3 region has the DNA TGCAGCGTTAGGACAGATACGCAGTATTTT. Protein sequence: CSVRTDTQYF.

Worth noting for this clone: The same CDR3 arises from other DNA sequences in this sample as well. The chain carries TRBV18 and TRBJ1-5, with unresolved D. Germline V gene data show CDR1 as KGHSH and CDR2 as LQKENI. Trimming took 3 bases from V and 2 from J, leaving 5 bases between them. The CDR3 is 13 residues long. CDR3: CASSPQGNQPQHF. CDR3 DNA: TGTGCCAGCTCACCCCAGGGCAATCAGCCCCAGCATTTT.

The genes are TRBV7-2 and TRBJ1-5; 10 bases are shared with TRBD1. The length of the CDR3 is 14 residues. V lost 1 base and J lost 9; bases outside the gene matches: 3. Germline CDR1 SGHTA, CDR2 FQGNSA. CDR3: CASSLGGQGRPQHF. In nucleotides, the CDR3 is TGTGCCAGCAGCTTAGGGGGACAGGGGAGGCCCCAGCATTTT.

This clone was counted at least ten times. The chain carries TRBV5-1 and TRBJ2-7; the D gene is possibly TRBD2 (5 bases). The CDR3 consists of 11 residues. Trimming left V 5 bases short and J 12 bases short, with 15 bases between. CDR1 SGHRS and CDR2 YFSETQ come from the germline V gene. Here the CDR3 DNA reads TGCGCCAGCAGTTTAAGTAGCGCTCTGTACTTC. This codes for CASSLSSALYF.

CDR3 in DNA: TGTGCCACCCGATTGAGCTCTGAAGCTTTCTTT. Amino acids: CATRLSSEAFF. This chain uses TRBV6-5 with TRBJ1-1; D unclear. V lost 10 bases to trimming and J lost 6 bases, with 12 bases between them. CDR3 length: 11 residues. CDR1 MNHEY and CDR2 SVGAGI come from the germline V gene.

The table lists this clone with a count of one. The V call is TRBV6-1, the J call TRBJ1-5, with 8 bases that match TRBD1. Trimming took 8 bases from V and 11 from J; bases not matched to a gene: 17. The CDR3 has 15 amino acids. Looked up from germline, CDR1 is MNHNS and CDR2 is SASEGT. The CDR3 bases are TGTGCCAGCGGGGGGGGACAGGCGTTCCTGGGAACCCAGCATTTT. It yields the protein CASGGGQAFLGTQHF.

The gene calls are TRBV11-2 and TRBJ2-1, with a tentative D call TRBD2 (5 bases). CDR3 length equals 18 residues. Deletions cut 2 bases from V and 7 bases from J, with 24 bases between. The germline gives CDR1 SGHAT, CDR2 FQNNGV. CDR3 in amino acids: CASSLNPPVRESGNEQFF. The CDR3, as DNA: TGTGCCAGCAGCTTAAACCCACCCGTACGGGAATCTGGGAATGAGCAGTTCTTC.

The chain joins TRBV2 to TRBJ2-3, with 9 positions matching TRBD2. Germline lookup yields CDR1 SNHLY and CDR2 FYNNEI. The V gene end was trimmed by 6 bases and the J gene end by 4 bases; junction bases not matched to a gene: 11. This CDR3 has 16 residues. The CDR3 here is CASSVRLAGAADTQYF. The CDR3 coding sequence is TGTGCCAGCAGCGTAAGATTAGCGGGAGCCGCAGATACGCAGTATTTT.

This clone was detected a few times. The gene calls are TRBV7-3 and TRBJ2-1, with 7 bases aligning to TRBD1. CDR3 length: 15 amino acids. The trim removed 2 bases at V and 5 bases at J, leaving 6 bases unmatched. Per the germline V gene, CDR1 is SGHTA and CDR2 is FQGTGA. CDR3: CASSLSGQTDNEQFF. The CDR3 nucleotides are TGTGCCAGCAGCTTATCGGGACAGACAGACAATGAGCAGTTCTTC.

The rearrangement links TRBV29-1 to TRBJ2-1; 8 nucleotides align to TRBD2. In germline, CDR1 is SQVTM, CDR2 ANQGSEA. The CDR3 sequence is 16 residues long. V gave up 8 bases and J gave up 0 bases; unmatched junction bases: 12. The DNA for the CDR3 is TGCAGCTCAGTAGCGGGACGAACTAACTCCTACAATGAGCAGTTCTTC. Translating it yields CSSVAGRTNSYNEQFF.